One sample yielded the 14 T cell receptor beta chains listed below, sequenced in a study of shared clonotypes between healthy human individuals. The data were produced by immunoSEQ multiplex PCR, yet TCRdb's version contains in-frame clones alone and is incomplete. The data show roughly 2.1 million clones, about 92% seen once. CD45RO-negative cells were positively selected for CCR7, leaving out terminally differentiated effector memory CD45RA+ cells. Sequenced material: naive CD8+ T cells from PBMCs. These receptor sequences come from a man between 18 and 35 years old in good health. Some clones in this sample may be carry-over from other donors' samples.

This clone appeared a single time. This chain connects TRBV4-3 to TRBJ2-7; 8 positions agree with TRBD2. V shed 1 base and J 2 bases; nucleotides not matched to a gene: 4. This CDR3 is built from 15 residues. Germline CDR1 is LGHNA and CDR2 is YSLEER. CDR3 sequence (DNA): TGCGCCAGCAGCCAAGTACGACTAGCGCCCTACGAGCAGTACTTC. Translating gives CASSQVRLAPYEQYF.

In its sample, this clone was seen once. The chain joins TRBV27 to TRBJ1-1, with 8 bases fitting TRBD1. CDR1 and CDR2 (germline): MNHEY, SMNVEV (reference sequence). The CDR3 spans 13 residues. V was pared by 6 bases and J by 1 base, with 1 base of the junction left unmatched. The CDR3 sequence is CASRGQENTEAFF. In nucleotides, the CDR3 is TGTGCCAGCAGGGGACAGGAGAACACTGAAGCTTTCTTT.

Here the CDR3 DNA reads TGTGCCAGCAGCGTATCTAATAGTTTGCATACGCAGTATTTT. It encodes CASSVSNSLHTQYF. The gene calls are TRBV9 and TRBJ2-3; unclear D gene. The CDR3 totals 14 residues. The germline gives CDR1 SGDLS, CDR2 YYNGEE. Trimming shortened V by 1 base and J by 7 bases, and 13 bases separated the two germline ends. The complete variable domain, with remaining parts taken from reference TRBV9 and TRBJ2-3, reads DSGVTQTPKHLITATGQRVTLRCSPRSGDLSVYWYQQSLDQGLQFLIQYYNGEERAKGNILERFSAQQFPDLHSELNLSSLELGDSALYFCASSVSNSLHTQYFGPGTRLTVL.

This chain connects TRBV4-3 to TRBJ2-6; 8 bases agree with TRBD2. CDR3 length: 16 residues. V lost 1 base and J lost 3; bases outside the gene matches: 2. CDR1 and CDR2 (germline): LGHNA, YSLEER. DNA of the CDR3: TGCGCCAGCAGCCAAGGAAGCGGGAGTGGGGCCAACGTCCTGACTTTC. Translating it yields CASSQGSGSGANVLTF.

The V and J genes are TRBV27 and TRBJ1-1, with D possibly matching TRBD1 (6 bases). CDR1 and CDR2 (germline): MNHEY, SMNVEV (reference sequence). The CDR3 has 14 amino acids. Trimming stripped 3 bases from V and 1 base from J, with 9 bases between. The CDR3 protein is CASSLQQGNTEAFF. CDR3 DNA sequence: TGTGCCAGCAGTTTGCAACAGGGGAACACTGAAGCTTTCTTT.

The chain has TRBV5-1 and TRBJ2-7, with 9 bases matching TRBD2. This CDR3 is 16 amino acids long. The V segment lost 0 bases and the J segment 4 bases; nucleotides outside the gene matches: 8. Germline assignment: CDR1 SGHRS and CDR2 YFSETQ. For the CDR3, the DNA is TGCGCCAGCAGCTTGGGTCTGCGGGAGGGCCTTTACGAGCAGTACTTC. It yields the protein CASSLGLREGLYEQYF.

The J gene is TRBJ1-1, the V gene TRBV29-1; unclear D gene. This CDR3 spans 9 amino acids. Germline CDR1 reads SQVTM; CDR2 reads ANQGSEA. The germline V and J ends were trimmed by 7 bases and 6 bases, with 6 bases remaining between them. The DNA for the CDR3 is TGCAGCGCGGGAGCTGAAGCTTTCTTT. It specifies CSAGAEAFF.

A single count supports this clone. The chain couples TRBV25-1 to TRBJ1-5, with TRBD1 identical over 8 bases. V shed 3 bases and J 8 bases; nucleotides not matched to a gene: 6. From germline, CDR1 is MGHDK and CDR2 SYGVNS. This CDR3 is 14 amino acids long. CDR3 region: CASSDRQGLKPQHF. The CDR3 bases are TGTGCCAGCAGTGATAGACAGGGGCTTAAGCCCCAGCATTTT.

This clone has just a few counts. The CDR3 protein is CASSLVSGTALYGYTF. The CDR3 DNA reads TGTGCCAGCAGCTTAGTATCTGGGACAGCTCTCTATGGCTACACCTTC. The chain couples TRBV7-9 to TRBJ1-2; 7 nucleotides match TRBD1. Germline V gene lookup returns CDR1 SEHNR and CDR2 FQNEAQ (reference sequence). CDR3 length equals 16 residues. Losses at the gene ends were 1 base for V and 4 bases for J; bases not matched to a gene: 9.

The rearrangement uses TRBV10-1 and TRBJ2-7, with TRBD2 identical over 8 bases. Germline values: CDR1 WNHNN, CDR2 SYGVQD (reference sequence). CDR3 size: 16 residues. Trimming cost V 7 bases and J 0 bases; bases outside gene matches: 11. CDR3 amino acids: CASTDDPGGVSYEQYF. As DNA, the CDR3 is TGCGCCAGCACCGACGACCCCGGGGGGGTCTCCTACGAGCAGTACTTC.

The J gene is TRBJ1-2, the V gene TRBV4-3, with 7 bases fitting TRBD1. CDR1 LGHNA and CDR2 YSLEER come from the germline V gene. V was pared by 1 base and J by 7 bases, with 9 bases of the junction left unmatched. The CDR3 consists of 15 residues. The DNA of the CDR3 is TGCGCCAGCAGCCAAGCTCCAGGGGGATCTCGTGGCTACACCTTC. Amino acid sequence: CASSQAPGGSRGYTF.

The CDR3 bases are TGCGCCAGTAATCAGCCCCAGCATTTT. Amino acids: CASNQPQHF. This chain joins TRBV4-3 and TRBJ1-5; D unresolved. CDR1 is LGHNA, CDR2 YSLEER, per germline. Trimming left V 9 bases short and J 4 bases short, with 1 base between. The CDR3 covers 9 residues.

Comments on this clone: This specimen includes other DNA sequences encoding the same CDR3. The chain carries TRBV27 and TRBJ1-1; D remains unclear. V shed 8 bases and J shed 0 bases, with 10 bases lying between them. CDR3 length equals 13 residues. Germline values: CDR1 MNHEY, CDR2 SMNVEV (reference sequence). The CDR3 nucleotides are TGTGCCAGCCGCGACGGACTGAACACTGAAGCTTTCTTT. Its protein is CASRDGLNTEAFF.

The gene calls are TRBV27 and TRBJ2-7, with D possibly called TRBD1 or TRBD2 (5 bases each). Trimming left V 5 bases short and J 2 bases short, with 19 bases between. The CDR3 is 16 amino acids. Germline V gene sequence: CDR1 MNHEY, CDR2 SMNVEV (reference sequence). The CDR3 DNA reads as TGTGCCAGCAGTGGACCGGGACGTCTAACCCCCTACGAGCAGTACTTC. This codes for CASSGPGRLTPYEQYF.